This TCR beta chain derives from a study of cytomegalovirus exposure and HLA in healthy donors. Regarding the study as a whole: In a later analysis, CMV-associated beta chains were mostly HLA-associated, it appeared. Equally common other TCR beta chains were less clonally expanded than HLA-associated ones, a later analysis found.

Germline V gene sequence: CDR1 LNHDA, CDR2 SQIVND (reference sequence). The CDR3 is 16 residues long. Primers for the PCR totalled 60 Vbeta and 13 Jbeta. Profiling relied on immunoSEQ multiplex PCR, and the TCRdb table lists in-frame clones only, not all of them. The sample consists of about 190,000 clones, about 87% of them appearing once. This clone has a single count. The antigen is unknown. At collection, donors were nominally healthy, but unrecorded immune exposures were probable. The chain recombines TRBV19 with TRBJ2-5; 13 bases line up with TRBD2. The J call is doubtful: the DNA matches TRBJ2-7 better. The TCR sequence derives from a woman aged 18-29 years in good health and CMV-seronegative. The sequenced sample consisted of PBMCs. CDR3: CASSTGTSGVSYEQYF. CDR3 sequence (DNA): TGTGCCAGTAGTACCGGGACTAGCGGGGTATCCTACGAGCAGTACTTC.